These T cell receptor beta chains were read from a single sample in a study of T cells in localized non-small cell lung cancer. Assay: immunoSEQ multiplex PCR; the TCRdb copy retains only in-frame clones and omits some. The table shows nearly 40,000 clones, with around nine tenths occurring only once. Here the sequenced sample was peripheral blood, taken before any cancer treatment. These receptors all stem from a man aged 18 to 49 with stage I lung adenocarcinoma. Both conserved end residues are part of each CDR3. A D gene is named only where the DNA matches it firmly. The listing skips clone size in some rows; elsewhere it reads once, few, many or a size class.

size | J | D | V | DNA | CDR3
- | TRBJ1-1 | - | TRBV7-9 | TGTGCCAGCAGCCAACTCTACAGGGCCCTGAACACTGAAGCTTTCTTT | CASSQLYRALNTEAFF
- | TRBJ2-7 | - | TRBV5-6 | TGTGCCAGCAGCCTAGCACCGGGACAAGCTGGCTACGAGCAGTACTTC | CASSLAPGQAGYEQYF
- | TRBJ2-3 | - | TRBV29-1 | TGCAGCGTTGCGCCAGACGGCACAGATACGCAGTATTTT | CSVAPDGTDTQYF
- | TRBJ1-3 | - | TRBV9 | TGTGCCAGCAGGGGTTCTGGAAACACCATATATTTT | CASRGSGNTIYF
- | TRBJ1-2 | - | TRBV30 | TGTGCCTGGATATATTGGGGGATCACTAACTATGGCTACACCTTC | CAWIYWGITNYGYTF
- | TRBJ1-5 | TRBD1 | TRBV27 | TGTGCCAGCAGTTCTCGGACAGGGGGAGGTCAGCCCCAGCATTTT | CASSSRTGGGQPQHF
- | TRBJ2-2 | TRBD2 | TRBV11-2 | TGTGCCAGCAGCCGACTAGCGGGGGTCACCGGGGAGCTGTTTTTT | CASSRLAGVTGELFF
- | TRBJ2-1 | TRBD2 | TRBV4-3 | TGCGCCAGCAGCCAAGACGCGGACCAGGCTAGCGGGGGGTTTTACAATGAGCAGTTCTTC | CASSQDADQASGGFYNEQFF
- | TRBJ1-4 | TRBD1 | TRBV2 | TGTGCCAGCAGTCACCCGGGACAGGGAGGTGAAAAACTGTTTTTT | CASSHPGQGGEKLFF
few | TRBJ1-1 | - | TRBV29-1 | TGCAGCGTTTTCCGAGGGGGCACTGAAGCTTTCTTT | CSVFRGGTEAFF
- | TRBJ1-2 | - | TRBV4-3 | TGCGCCAGCAGCCAAGAAGGGCCAGGGCAGGATGGCTACACCTTC | CASSQEGPGQDGYTF
few | TRBJ2-1 | TRBD2 | TRBV4-1 | TGCGCCAGCAGCCAAGTCCCCACCAGGGAGGGGAATGAGCAGTTCTTC | CASSQVPTREGNEQFF
once | TRBJ1-5 | - | TRBV29-1 | TGCAGCGTCGGCTTAGCGGAGAATCAGCCCCAGCATTTT | CSVGLAENQPQHF
- | TRBJ1-3 | TRBD1 | TRBV6-6 | TGTGCCAGTAAGAACAGGGACAGCTCTGGAAACACCATATATTTT | CASKNRDSSGNTIYF
- | TRBJ2-7 | - | TRBV29-1 | TGCAGCGTTGTAAAAGGGGGGAGCTCCTACGAGCAGTACTTC | CSVVKGGSSYEQYF
- | TRBJ1-5 | - | TRBV15 | TGTGCCACCAGCAGAGATCCTGGGCAGCCCCAGCATTTT | CATSRDPGQPQHF
- | TRBJ1-2 | - | TRBV7-9 | TGTGCCAGCAGCTTAGAGGCGGCCAACTATGGCTACACCTTC | CASSLEAANYGYTF
- | TRBJ2-5 | - | TRBV20-1 | TGCAGTTTATGGGTGCGCGAGACCCAGTACTTC | CSLWVRETQYF
- | TRBJ1-1 | TRBD1 | TRBV4-3 | TGCGCCAGCAGCCAAGGTTACAGGGGGGGTTTTACAAGGGCTTTCTTT | CASSQGYRGGFTRAFF
few | TRBJ1-6 | - | TRBV7-6 | TGTGCCAGCAGCTTAGTCGGGCAAGGGAATTCACCCCTCCACTTT | CASSLVGQGNSPLHF
- | TRBJ1-5 | - | TRBV21-1 | TGTGCCGGCGGGGGCGGAATTTCGCGGTGCAATCAGCCCCAGCATTTT | CAGGGGISRCNQPQHF
- | TRBJ2-1 | TRBD2 | TRBV15 | TGTGCCACCAGGAGCGGGGCCGCTTTCAATGAGCAGTTCTTC | CATRSGAAFNEQFF
- | TRBJ2-7 | TRBD2 | TRBV19 | TGTGCCAGTAGTATAAGCCGGGGGGACGAGCAGTACTTC | CASSISRGDEQYF
- | TRBJ2-7 | - | TRBV30 | TGTGCCTGGACAGTAGGGGGAGGCGAGCAGTACTTC | CAWTVGGGEQYF
- | TRBJ1-4 | TRBD1 | TRBV6-1 | TGTGCCAGCAGTCAAGGGGGCGCGGATGAAAAACTGTTTTTT | CASSQGGADEKLFF
- | TRBJ2-3 | TRBD2 | TRBV27 | TGTGCCAGCAGTTTAAGGGGTCCGGGACTAGCGGGGGGCGCGGGCACAGATACGCAGTATTTT | CASSLRGPGLAGGAGTDTQYF